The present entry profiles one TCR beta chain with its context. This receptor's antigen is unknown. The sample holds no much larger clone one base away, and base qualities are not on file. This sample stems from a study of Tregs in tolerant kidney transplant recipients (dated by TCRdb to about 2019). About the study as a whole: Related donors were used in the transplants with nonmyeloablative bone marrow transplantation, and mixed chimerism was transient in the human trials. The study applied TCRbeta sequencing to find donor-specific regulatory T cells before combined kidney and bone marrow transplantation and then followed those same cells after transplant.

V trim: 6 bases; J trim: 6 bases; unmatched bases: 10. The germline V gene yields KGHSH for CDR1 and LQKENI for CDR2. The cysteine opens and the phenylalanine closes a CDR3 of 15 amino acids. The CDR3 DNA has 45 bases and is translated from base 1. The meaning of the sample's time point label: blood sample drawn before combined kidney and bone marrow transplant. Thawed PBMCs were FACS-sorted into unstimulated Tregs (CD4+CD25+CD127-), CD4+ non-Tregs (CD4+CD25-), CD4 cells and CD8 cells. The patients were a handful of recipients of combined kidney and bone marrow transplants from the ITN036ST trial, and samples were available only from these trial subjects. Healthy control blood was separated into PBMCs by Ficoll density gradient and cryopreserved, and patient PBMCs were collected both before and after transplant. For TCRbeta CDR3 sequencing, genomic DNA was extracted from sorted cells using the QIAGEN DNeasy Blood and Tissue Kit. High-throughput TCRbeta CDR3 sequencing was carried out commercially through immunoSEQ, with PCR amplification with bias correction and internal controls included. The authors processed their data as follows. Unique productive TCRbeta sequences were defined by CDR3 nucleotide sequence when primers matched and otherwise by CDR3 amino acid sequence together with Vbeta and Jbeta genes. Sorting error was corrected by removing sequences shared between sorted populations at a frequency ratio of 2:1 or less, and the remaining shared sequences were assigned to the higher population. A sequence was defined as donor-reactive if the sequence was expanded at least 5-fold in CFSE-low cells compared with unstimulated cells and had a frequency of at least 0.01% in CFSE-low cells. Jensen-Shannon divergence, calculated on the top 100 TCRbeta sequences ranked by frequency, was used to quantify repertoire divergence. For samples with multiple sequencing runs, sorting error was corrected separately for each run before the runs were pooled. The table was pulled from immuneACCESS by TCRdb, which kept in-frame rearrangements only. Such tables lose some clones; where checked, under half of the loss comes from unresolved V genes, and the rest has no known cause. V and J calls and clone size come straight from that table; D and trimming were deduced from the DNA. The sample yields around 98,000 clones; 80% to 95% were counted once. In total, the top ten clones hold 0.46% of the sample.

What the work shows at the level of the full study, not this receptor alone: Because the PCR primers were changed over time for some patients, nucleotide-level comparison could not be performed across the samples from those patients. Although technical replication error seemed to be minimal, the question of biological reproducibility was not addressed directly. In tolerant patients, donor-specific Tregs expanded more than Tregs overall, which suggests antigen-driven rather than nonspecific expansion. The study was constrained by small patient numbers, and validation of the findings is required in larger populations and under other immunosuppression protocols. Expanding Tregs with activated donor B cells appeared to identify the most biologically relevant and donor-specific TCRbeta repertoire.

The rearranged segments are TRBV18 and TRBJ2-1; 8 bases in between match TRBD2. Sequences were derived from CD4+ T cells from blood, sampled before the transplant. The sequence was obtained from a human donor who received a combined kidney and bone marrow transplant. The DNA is TGTGCCAGCTCCCCCCTAGCGGGTCCGGGCAATGAGCAGTTCTTC. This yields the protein CASSPLAGPGNEQFF. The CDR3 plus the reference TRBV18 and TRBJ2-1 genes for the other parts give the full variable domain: NAGVMQNPRHLVRRRGQEARLRCSPMKGHSHVYWYRQLPEEGLKFMVYLQKENIIDESGMPKERFSAEFPKEGPSILRIQQVVRGDSAAYFCASSPLAGPGNEQFFGPGTRLTVL.